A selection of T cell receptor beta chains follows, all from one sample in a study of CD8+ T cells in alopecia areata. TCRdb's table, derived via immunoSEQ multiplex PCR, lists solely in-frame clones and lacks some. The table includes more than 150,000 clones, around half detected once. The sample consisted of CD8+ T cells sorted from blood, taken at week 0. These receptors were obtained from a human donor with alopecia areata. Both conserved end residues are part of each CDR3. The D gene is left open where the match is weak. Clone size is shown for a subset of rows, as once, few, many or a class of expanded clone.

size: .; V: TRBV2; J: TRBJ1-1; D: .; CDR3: CASRETTEAFF; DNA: TGTGCCAGCAGGGAGACCACTGAAGCTTTCTTT
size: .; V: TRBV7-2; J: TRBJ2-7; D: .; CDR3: CASSPLNPGFYEQYF; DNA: TGTGCCAGCAGCCCGCTTAACCCAGGATTCTACGAGCAGTACTTC
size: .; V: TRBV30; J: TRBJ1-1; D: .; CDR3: CAWSVGAGQAFF; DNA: TGTGCCTGGAGTGTTGGGGCCGGCCAGGCTTTCTTT
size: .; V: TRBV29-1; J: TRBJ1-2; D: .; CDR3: CSVLDMDYGYTF; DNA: TGCAGCGTTTTGGATATGGACTATGGCTACACCTTC
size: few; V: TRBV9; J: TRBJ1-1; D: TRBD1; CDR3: CASSPSGTGLNTEAFF; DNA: TGTGCCAGCAGCCCTAGTGGGACAGGGTTGAACACTGAAGCTTTCTTT
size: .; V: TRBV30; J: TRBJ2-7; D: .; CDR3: CAWSVPGRREQYF; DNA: TGTGCCTGGAGTGTACCGGGCCGGCGCGAGCAGTACTTC
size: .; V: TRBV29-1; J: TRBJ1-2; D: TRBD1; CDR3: CSAPLGTGGDGYTF; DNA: TGCAGCGCGCCCCTGGGCACAGGGGGCGATGGCTACACCTTC
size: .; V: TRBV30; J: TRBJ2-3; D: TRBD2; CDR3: CAWTPGLAGDTQYF; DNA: TGTGCCTGGACCCCGGGACTAGCCGGAGATACGCAGTATTTT
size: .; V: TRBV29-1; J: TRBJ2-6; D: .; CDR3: CSVDGGLQGDGANVLTF; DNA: TGCAGCGTTGACGGGGGGCTACAGGGAGACGGGGCCAACGTCCTGACTTTC
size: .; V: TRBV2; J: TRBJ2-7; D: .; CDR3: CASVSGVHEQYF; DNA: TGTGCCAGTGTGTCGGGGGTCCACGAGCAGTACTTC
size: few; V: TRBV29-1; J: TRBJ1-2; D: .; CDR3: CSVRPSGTYTF; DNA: TGCAGCGTTCGGCCATCAGGGACCTACACCTTC
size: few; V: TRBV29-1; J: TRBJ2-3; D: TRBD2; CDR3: CSVILAGDTDTQYF; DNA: TGCAGCGTGATCCTAGCGGGGGACACAGATACGCAGTATTTT
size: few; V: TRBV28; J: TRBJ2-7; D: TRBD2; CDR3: CASSLRGRGEEQYF; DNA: TGTGCCAGCAGTTTACGGGGCCGGGGGGAGGAGCAGTACTTC
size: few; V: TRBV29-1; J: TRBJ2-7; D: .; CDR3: CSVEGGDYEQYF; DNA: TGCAGCGTTGAAGGGGGGGACTACGAGCAGTACTTC
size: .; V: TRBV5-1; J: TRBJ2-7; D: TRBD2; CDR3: CASSPGGIYEQYF; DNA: TGCGCCAGCAGCCCGGGAGGCATCTACGAGCAGTACTTC
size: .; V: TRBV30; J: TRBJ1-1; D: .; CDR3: CAWEDSLNTEAFF; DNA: TGTGCCTGGGAGGACAGTTTGAACACTGAAGCTTTCTTT
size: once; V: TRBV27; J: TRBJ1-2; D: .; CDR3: CASSYGGNYGYTF; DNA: TGTGCCAGCAGTTACGGGGGTAACTATGGCTACACCTTC
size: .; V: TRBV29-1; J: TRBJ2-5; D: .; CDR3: CSVEPQTIRGQETQYF; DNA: TGCAGCGTTGAACCCCAGACCATTAGGGGGCAAGAGACCCAGTACTTC
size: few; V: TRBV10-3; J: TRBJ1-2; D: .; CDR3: CAIKVSAGRSYGYTF; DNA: TGTGCCATCAAGGTTTCTGCGGGTAGGAGCTATGGCTACACCTTC
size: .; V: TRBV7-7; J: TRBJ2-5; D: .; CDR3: CASSLGPGLQETQYF; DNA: TGTGCCAGCAGCTTAGGCCCAGGACTCCAAGAGACCCAGTACTTC
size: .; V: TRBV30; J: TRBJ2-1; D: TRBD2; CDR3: CAWSPGLAENEQFF; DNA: TGTGCCTGGAGTCCAGGACTAGCGGAGAATGAGCAGTTCTTC
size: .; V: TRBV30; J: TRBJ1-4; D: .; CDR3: CALEDGTNEKLFF; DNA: TGTGCCCTAGAGGATGGAACTAATGAAAAACTGTTTTTT
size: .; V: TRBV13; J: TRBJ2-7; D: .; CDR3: CASSLGRGWTYEQYF; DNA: TGTGCCAGCAGCTTGGGACGAGGTTGGACCTACGAGCAGTACTTC
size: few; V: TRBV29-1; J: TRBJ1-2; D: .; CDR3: CSVEMTWGKGNGYTF; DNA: TGCAGCGTTGAGATGACTTGGGGGAAGGGAAACGGCTACACCTTC
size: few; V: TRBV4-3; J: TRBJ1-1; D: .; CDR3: CASSQDSLGAVNTEAFF; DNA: TGCGCCAGCAGCCAAGACTCCCTAGGGGCCGTGAACACTGAAGCTTTCTTT
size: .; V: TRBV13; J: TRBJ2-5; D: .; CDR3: CASRVAQETQYF; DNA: TGTGCCAGCAGAGTAGCGCAAGAGACCCAGTACTTC
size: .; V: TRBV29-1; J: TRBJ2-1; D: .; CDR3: CSVFDREASNEQFF; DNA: TGCAGCGTTTTTGACAGGGAGGCCAGCAATGAGCAGTTCTTC